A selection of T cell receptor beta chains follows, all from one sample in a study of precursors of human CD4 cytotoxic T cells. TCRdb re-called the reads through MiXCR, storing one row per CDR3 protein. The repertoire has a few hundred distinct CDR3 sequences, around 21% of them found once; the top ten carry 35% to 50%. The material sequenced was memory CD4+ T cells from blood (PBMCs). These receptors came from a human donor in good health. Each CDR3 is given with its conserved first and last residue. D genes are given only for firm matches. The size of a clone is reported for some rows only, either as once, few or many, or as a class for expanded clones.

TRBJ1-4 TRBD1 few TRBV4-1 TGCGCCAGCAGCCAAGAGAGGGGACAGTCCCGTTTTCGGGAAAAACTGTTTTTT CASSQERGQSRFREKLFF
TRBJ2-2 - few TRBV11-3 TGTGCCAGCAGCTTAGATCACCCCACGAACACCGGGGAGCTGTTTTTT CASSLDHPTNTGELFF
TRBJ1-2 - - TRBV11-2 TGTGCCAGCAGCTTAAGTAGAGAGAATGGCTACACCTTC CASSLSRENGYTF
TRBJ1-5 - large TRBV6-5 TGTGCCAGCAGTACCACAGGGAATCAGCCCCAGCATTTT CASSTTGNQPQHF
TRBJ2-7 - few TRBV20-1 TGCAGTGCCACGAGACAGGTGAGCTCCTACGAGCAGTACTTC CSATRQVSSYEQYF
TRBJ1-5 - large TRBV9 TGTGCCAGCAGCGTAGGACAGGAAAATCAGCCCCAGCATTTT CASSVGQENQPQHF
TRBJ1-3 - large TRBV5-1 TGCGCCAGCAGCTTGCAAGGGAAGAACACCATATATTTT CASSLQGKNTIYF
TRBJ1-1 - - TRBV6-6 TGTGCCAGCAGTTACCCAACCGTGTTGGGCATTGAAGCTTTCTTT CASSYPTVLGIEAFF
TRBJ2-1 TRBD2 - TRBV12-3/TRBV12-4 TGTGCCAGCAGCCCTAGACTAGCTGGAGGCAATGAGCAGTTCTTC CASSPRLAGGNEQFF
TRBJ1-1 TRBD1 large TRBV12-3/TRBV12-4 TGTGCCAGCAGTCCAGGGGGTTGGGACACTGAAGCTTTCTTT CASSPGGWDTEAFF
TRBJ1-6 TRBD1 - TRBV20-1 TGCAGTGTTCCGCCGGGACAGGGGTATTCACCCCTCCACTTT CSVPPGQGYSPLHF
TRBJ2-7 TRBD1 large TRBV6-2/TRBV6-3 TGTGCCAGCACTAGGTGGGACAGGGGCTACGAGCAGTACTTC CASTRWDRGYEQYF
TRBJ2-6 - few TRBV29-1 TGCAGCGTTGGCCCCTTCTCTGGGGCCAACGTCCTGACTTTC CSVGPFSGANVLTF
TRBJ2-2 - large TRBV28 TGTGCCAGCAGTTCTCGGCAGGCGAGTAACGGGGAGCTGTTTTTT CASSSRQASNGELFF
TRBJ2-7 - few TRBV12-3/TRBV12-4 TGTGCCAGCAGTTCAGCCTCGTCCGAGCAGTACTTC CASSSASSEQYF
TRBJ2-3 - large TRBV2 TGTGCCAGCAGCCGCACTACTCTCGGCACAGATACGCAGTATTTT CASSRTTLGTDTQYF
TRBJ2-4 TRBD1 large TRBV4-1 TGCGCCAGCAGCGCCTCCGGGACAGTAGCCAAAAACATTCAGTACTTC CASSASGTVAKNIQYF
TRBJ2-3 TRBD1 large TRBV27 TGTGCCAGCAGTCCCAGGGGACAGAGTACAGATACGCAGTATTTT CASSPRGQSTDTQYF
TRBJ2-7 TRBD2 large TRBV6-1 TGTGCCAGCCGGACTAGCGGTCCCTACGAGCAGTACTTC CASRTSGPYEQYF
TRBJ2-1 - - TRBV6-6 TGTGCCAGCAGTTTGGTAGGCAGGAGTGAGCAGTTCTTC CASSLVGRSEQFF
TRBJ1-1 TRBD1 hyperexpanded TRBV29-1 TGCAGCGTTAGACAGGGGTCGGACACTGAAGCTTTCTTT CSVRQGSDTEAFF
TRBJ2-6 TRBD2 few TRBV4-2 TGTGCCAGCAGCCGACTAGCGGGAGGATCAGCTGGGGCCAACGTCCTGACTTTC CASSRLAGGSAGANVLTF
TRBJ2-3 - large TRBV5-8 TGTGCCAGCAGCAATGGACAGACCATAGATACGCAGTATTTT CASSNGQTIDTQYF
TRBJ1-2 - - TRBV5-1 TGCGCCAGCAGCTTGACGGGCGGGCTCTATGGCTACACCTTC CASSLTGGLYGYTF
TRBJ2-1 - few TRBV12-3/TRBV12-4 TGTGCCAGCAGTTGGGGCGCCAAAAGCGAGCAGTTCTTC CASSWGAKSEQFF
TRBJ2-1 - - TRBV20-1 TGCAGTGTCGCGGGCCAGTCCTACAATGAGCAGTTCTTC CSVAGQSYNEQFF
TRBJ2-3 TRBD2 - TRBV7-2 TGTGCCAGCAGCCGAGGGCTAGCGGGAGGCCCTAAGCAAGATACGCAGTATTTT CASSRGLAGGPKQDTQYF
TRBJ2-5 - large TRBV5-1 TGCGCCAGCAGCCCGATCCTGCACCAAGAGACCCAGTACTTC CASSPILHQETQYF
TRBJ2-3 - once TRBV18 TGTGCCAGCTCACCACGAATGGTAGATACGCAGTATTTT CASSPRMVDTQYF
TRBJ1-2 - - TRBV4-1 TGCGCCAGCAGCCAAGACCGTAGCTCTTTTGGCTACACCTTC CASSQDRSSFGYTF
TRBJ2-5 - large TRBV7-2 TGTGCCAGCAGCGGTGCTACACAAAGGGGGGAGACCCAGTACTTC CASSGATQRGETQYF
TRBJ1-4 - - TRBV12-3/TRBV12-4 TGTGCCAGCAGTTTACTGGGGACGATTAATGAAAAACTGTTTTTT CASSLLGTINEKLFF
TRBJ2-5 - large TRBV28 TGTGCCAGCAGTTTCTCCCAGGCGACCCAGTACTTC CASSFSQATQYF
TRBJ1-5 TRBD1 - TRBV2 TGTACCAGCAACTTACAGGGGGCGGATAATCAGCCCCAGCATTTT CTSNLQGADNQPQHF
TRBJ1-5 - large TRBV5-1 TGCGCCAGCAGCTCGGGGGAGGCCAATCAGCCCCAGCATTTT CASSSGEANQPQHF
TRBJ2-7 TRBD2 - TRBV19 TGTGCCACCTCGGGACTAGCGGGATCCCTGGGGCCCTACGAGCAGTACTTC CATSGLAGSLGPYEQYF
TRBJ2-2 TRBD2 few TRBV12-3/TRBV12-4 TGTGCCAGCAGCCCCGGGACTAGCGGTAACACCGGGGAGCTGTTTTTT CASSPGTSGNTGELFF
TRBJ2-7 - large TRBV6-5 TGTGCCAGCAGTTACTCCGCCGGGACTGGTAGCTCCTACGAGCAGTACTTC CASSYSAGTGSSYEQYF
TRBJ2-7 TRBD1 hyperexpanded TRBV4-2 TGTGCCAGCAGCCAAGCAGCCGGGACAGGGAGGGACGAGCAGTACTTC CASSQAAGTGRDEQYF
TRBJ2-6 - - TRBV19 TGTGCCAGCAGGCTGGGGCGTTTATCTTGGGGGGCCAACGTCCTGACTTTC CASRLGRLSWGANVLTF
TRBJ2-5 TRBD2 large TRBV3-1 TGTGCCAGCAGCCAAGATTGGCGGGAGGTGGCGACCCAGTACTTC CASSQDWREVATQYF
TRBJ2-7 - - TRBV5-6 TGTGCCAGCAGCTTGGTTGGGGGTAAGCAGTACTTC CASSLVGGKQYF
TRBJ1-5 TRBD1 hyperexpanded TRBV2 TGTGCCAGCAGATCCGACAGGGCCTATAGCAATCAGCCCCAGCATTTT CASRSDRAYSNQPQHF
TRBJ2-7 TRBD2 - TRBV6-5 TGTGCCAGCAGTCTTGGGACTAGCGGTTTTTCCTACGAGCAGTACTTC CASSLGTSGFSYEQYF
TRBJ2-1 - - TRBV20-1 TGCAGTGCTCCACGGGACCCTAACGGTCAGGAGCAGTTCTTC CSAPRDPNGQEQFF
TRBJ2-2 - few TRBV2 - CAPLIPGSCFF
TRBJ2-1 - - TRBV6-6 TGTGCCAACAGTTTGGTAGGCAGGAGTGAGCAGTTCTTC CANSLVGRSEQFF
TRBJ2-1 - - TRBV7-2 TGTGCCAGCAGTCCCCAAGTGGGGGGATACAATGAGCAGTTCTTC CASSPQVGGYNEQFF
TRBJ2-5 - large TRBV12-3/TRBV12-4 TGTGCCAGCAGTTGGGCGGGGGAGACCCAGTACTTC CASSWAGETQYF
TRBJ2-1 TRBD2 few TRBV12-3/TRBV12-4 TGTGCCAGCAGTCCTAGCGGGAGGACCTTCTACAATGAGCAGTTCTTC CASSPSGRTFYNEQFF
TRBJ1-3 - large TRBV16 TGTGCCAGCAGCCAATCGAGGAGCCTCTCTGGAAACACCATATATTTT CASSQSRSLSGNTIYF
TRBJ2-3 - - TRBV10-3 TGTGCCATCAGTGAATTAGGGGGGGGGCCCGCAGATACGCAGTATTTT CAISELGGGPADTQYF
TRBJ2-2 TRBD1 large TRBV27 TGTGCCAGCAGTTCTCGACAGGGGTGGACCGGGGAGCTGTTTTTT CASSSRQGWTGELFF
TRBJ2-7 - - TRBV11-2 TGTGCCAGCAGCTTTGATCCCCTCTACTACGAGCAGTACTTC CASSFDPLYYEQYF